What follows is one TCR beta chain and its context. It has no known antigen specificity. No per-base quality is available; no much larger clone lies one base away. The immunoSEQ multiplex PCR assay was used to generate TCR libraries, with TCR-beta and/or TCR-alpha/delta assays applied to each sample. Amplified TCR libraries were sequenced on the Illumina high-throughput platform. Turning to the authors' computational methods: Clustering and dimensionality reduction relied on pairwise TCRdist distances among GMM-specific receptors from T cells that were either sorted ex vivo or expanded in vitro. Each clinical repertoire was assigned a mean NN-distance score, defined as the average TCRdist to the nearest 10% of tetramer-positive reference sequences. GEM TCR motif frequency was computed as the fraction of unique TCRs matching known GEM sequences by V/J usage and CDR3 length. Linear discriminant analysis with leave-one-out cross-validation, implemented in scikit-learn, was used to classify active tuberculosis. Here the immuneACCESS table is served through TCRdb, limited to in-frame sequences with V and J called. Missing clones are a known gap in these copies; in checked studies unresolved V genes cover under half, and the rest lacks a known reason. V and J calls and clone size follow that table, whereas D and trimming were derived from the DNA. Within this sample are 25,000 to 30,000 clones, with roughly 93% of them counted one time only. Of the sample, over 4.5% falls within the top ten clones.

These data belong to a study of T cells in tuberculosis (dated by TCRdb to the late 2010s). Looking at the study overall: In the study, CD1B tetramers and high-throughput TCR immunosequencing were combined to characterize T cells specific for the mycobacterial lipid antigen glucose monomycolate (GMM). IGRA-negative adolescents, IGRA-positive adolescents with latent tuberculosis and adults with active tuberculosis, ten per group, were compared in a South African clinical cohort.

At study entry, a tuberculin skin test and the QuantiFERON-TB GOLD In-Tube IGRA were used to screen adolescents for latent tuberculosis infection. Immunosequencing was performed on unsorted cryopreserved PBMC, with some 98,000 T cells per clinical donor covered on average. Eleven high schools in the Worcester region of the Western Cape, South Africa, served as enrollment sites for adolescents aged 12 to 18 years. Around ten M. tuberculosis-infected adolescents and about 10 uninfected adolescents, matched for age and sex, were selected. PBMC from adolescents were isolated by density centrifugation from freshly drawn heparinized blood and then cryopreserved. Paper-wide results and their limitations: The smaller NN-distances in active tuberculosis patients were driven in part by shorter CDR3-alpha lengths, while the difference seen for TCR-beta was not statistically significant. With the diverse GMM-specific repertoire as input, a classifier achieved around 90% accuracy (AUROC 0.75 to 0.95), whereas GEM motif frequencies as input gave around 70% accuracy. Active tuberculosis TCR-alpha repertoires showed smaller mean NN-distances to GMM-specific TCRs than IGRA-negative controls, suggesting clonal expansion of these TCRs. Clinical samples were chosen by availability of cryopreserved specimens, and active tuberculosis cases were adults while controls were adolescents.

Unmatched junction bases come to 9, with V trimmed by 5 bases and J by 3 bases. In the germline V gene (reference sequence), CDR1 corresponds to MNHEY and CDR2 to SMNVEV. The CDR3 numbers 16 residues from cysteine through phenylalanine. The kept DNA is CDR3 alone, 48 bases in frame from the first base. The TCR sequence derives from a donor between 10 and 35 years old with latent tuberculosis or without tuberculosis infection. The rearrangement combines TRBV27 with TRBJ2-1; 8 bases in the junction line up with TRBD2. Sequencing input: PBMCs. The DNA is TGTGCCAGCAGTCCTCCGGGGGGGTTAGGCTACAATGAGCAGTTCTTC. The translation is CASSPPGGLGYNEQFF.